The next 25 T cell receptor beta chains were all read from a single sample in a study of T cell responses to AZD1222 COVID-19 vaccine. Method: immunoSEQ multiplex PCR; TCRdb's copy keeps in-frame clones and lacks some. The data hold 150,000 to 180,000 clones, with 90% observed a single time. The sample consisted of peripheral blood, taken on day 0 of AZD1222 vaccination. Receptor source: an adult in good health.

V is TRBV24-1 and J is TRBJ2-7, with TRBD1 as a possible D gene (5 bases). V shed 3 bases and J shed 1 base, with 12 bases lying between them. Germline assignment: CDR1 KGHDR and CDR2 SFDVKD. The CDR3 has 15 residues. Here the CDR3 DNA reads TGTGCCACCAGTGATCGAGTAGGGGAATCCTACGAGCAGTACTTC. Its protein is CATSDRVGESYEQYF.

V gene TRBV7-3 combines with J gene TRBJ1-1; 7 positions agree with TRBD1. The CDR3 loop spans 13 amino acids. J gave up 3 bases and V 7 bases, and 5 bases lay outside the gene matches. Germline lookup yields CDR1 SGHTA and CDR2 FQGTGA. CDR3 in amino acids: CASTIDRDTEAFF. The CDR3 bases are TGTGCCAGCACCATCGACAGGGACACTGAAGCTTTCTTT.

The chain carries TRBV5-1 and TRBJ1-4; 7 bases match TRBD1. Germline V CDR1 and CDR2: SGHRS, YFSETQ. This CDR3 region has 14 residues. V lost 5 bases and J lost 8; bases outside the gene matches: 9. CDR3 DNA: TGCGCCAGCAGTACGCGACAGGGACAGGAAAAACTGTTTTTT. Its protein is CASSTRQGQEKLFF.

V gene TRBV27 combines with J gene TRBJ1-1, with no clear D. In germline, CDR1 is MNHEY, CDR2 SMNVEV (reference sequence). The CDR3 spans 15 residues. V was pared by 4 bases and J by 2 bases, with 14 bases between. The CDR3 here is CASSWGKASNTEAFF. The CDR3 nucleotides are TGTGCCAGCAGTTGGGGTAAAGCAAGTAACACTGAAGCTTTCTTT.

This clone was seen only once. The V gene is TRBV27, the J gene TRBJ2-4; D is perhaps TRBD2 (6 bases). The V gene lost 3 bases and the J gene lost 0 bases, with 15 bases spanning the gap. The CDR3 is made up of 17 amino acids. Germline lookup yields CDR1 MNHEY and CDR2 SMNVEV (reference sequence). CDR3 in amino acids: CASSLLGTPTAKNIQYF. The CDR3 DNA follows: TGTGCCAGCAGTTTGCTCGGGACTCCTACAGCCAAAAACATTCAGTACTTC.

The J gene is TRBJ1-2, the V gene TRBV6-5; no clear D gene. The germline V gene has CDR1 MNHEY and CDR2 SVGAGI. The CDR3 sequence is 12 residues long. V lost 6 bases and J 2 bases, leaving 7 bases between the germline ends. The DNA for the CDR3 is TGTGCCAGCAGAGACACCAACTATGGCTACACCTTC. Translation gives CASRDTNYGYTF.

The chain couples TRBV14 to TRBJ2-7; 7 bases are a match to TRBD2. Germline assignment: CDR1 SGHDN and CDR2 FVKESK. Trimming removed 9 bases from V and 1 base from J; junction bases left unmatched: 9. This CDR3 has 14 amino acids. The CDR3 loop is CASRLGGMSYEQYF. CDR3 coding DNA: TGTGCCAGTCGACTCGGGGGGATGTCCTACGAGCAGTACTTC.

The genes are TRBV11-2 and TRBJ2-6; TRBD1 matches 7 bases. CDR1 and CDR2 from the germline V gene are SGHAT and FQNNGV. V trimming: 4 bases; J trimming: 1 base; junction bases outside the gene matches: 1. The CDR3 totals 15 residues. The CDR3 sequence: CASSSQGSGANVLTF. CDR3 nucleotide sequence: TGTGCCAGCAGCTCACAGGGGTCTGGGGCCAACGTCCTGACTTTC.

This clone has only one observation. The V and J genes are TRBV11-3 and TRBJ1-1, with D possibly TRBD1 on 5 matching bases. The CDR3 totals 13 residues. The germline V gene encodes CDR1 SGHNT and CDR2 YENEEA. Trimming took off 3 bases at V and 3 bases at J, with 8 bases between the two ends. CDR3 residues: CASSLGVHTEAFF. CDR3 DNA sequence: TGTGCCAGCAGCTTGGGGGTGCACACTGAAGCTTTCTTT.

This clone occurred once. This sequence joins TRBV5-5 and TRBJ1-3; tentative D call: TRBD1 (6 bases). The V gene lost 1 base and the J gene lost 2 bases, with 13 bases spanning the gap. CDR1 is SGHKS, CDR2 YYEKEE, per germline (reference sequence). The CDR3 sequence is 16 residues long. CDR3 loop: CASSLSRGQTGNTIYF. The CDR3 coding sequence is TGTGCCAGCAGCTTGTCCCGGGGACAAACTGGAAACACCATATATTTT.

The V call is TRBV11-2, the J call TRBJ2-7; tentatively, D is TRBD2 (6 bases). The CDR3 loop spans 14 amino acids. V lost 2 bases to trimming and J lost 6 bases, with 14 bases between them. CDR1 and CDR2 from the germline V gene are SGHAT and FQNNGV. As DNA, the CDR3 is TGTGCCAGCAGCTTACTTAGGAGGGAAGGCGAGCAGTACTTC. Amino acid sequence: CASSLLRREGEQYF.

This chain joins TRBV10-3 and TRBJ2-3, with 9 bases matching TRBD2. V was clipped by 6 bases and J by 2 bases; unmatched bases: 9. Germline loops: CDR1 ENHRY, CDR2 SYGVKD. The CDR3 totals 16 residues. The CDR3 is CAISAISGGPTDTQYF. The CDR3 DNA reads as TGTGCCATCAGCGCCATTAGCGGGGGACCCACAGATACGCAGTATTTT.

The chain recombines TRBV19 with TRBJ1-4; maybe TRBD1 (6 bases). Germline V gene data show CDR1 as LNHDA and CDR2 as SQIVND (reference sequence). V was pared by 7 bases and J by 1 base, with 7 bases between. CDR3 length: 13 residues. CDR3 sequence: CASIRGTNEKLFF. The CDR3 DNA reads TGTGCCAGTATCAGGGGAACTAATGAAAAACTGTTTTTT. The complete variable domain, with remaining parts taken from reference TRBV19 and TRBJ1-4, reads DGGITQSPKYLFRKEGQNVTLSCEQNLNHDAMYWYRQDPGQGLRLIYYSQIVNDFQKGDIAEGYSVSREKKESFPLTVTSAQKNPTAFYLCASIRGTNEKLFFGSGTQLSVL.

CDR3: CASSLASGGPGNTIYF. In DNA, the CDR3 is TGCGCCAGCAGCTTGGCCTCGGGGGGGCCTGGAAACACCATATATTTT. J is TRBJ1-3 and V is TRBV5-1, with D possibly TRBD1 on 6 matching bases. This CDR3 comprises 16 residues. The V end was cut by 0 bases, the J end by 2 bases, with 12 bases between. Looked up from germline, CDR1 is SGHRS and CDR2 is YFSETQ.

The count of this clone is one. V and J are TRBV18 and TRBJ1-2; the match to TRBD1 covers 9 bases. CDR3 length equals 14 residues. V was pared by 4 bases and J by 1 base, with 1 base of the junction left unmatched. Germline-derived CDR1 and CDR2 are KGHSH and LQKENI. The CDR3 sequence: CASSLGQGNYGYTF. Written as DNA, the CDR3 is TGTGCCAGCTCACTGGGACAGGGTAACTATGGCTACACCTTC.

This rearrangement joins TRBV6-5 to TRBJ1-1; D gene ambiguous. Trimming left V 4 bases short and J 0 bases short, with 15 bases between. The CDR3 has 16 amino acids. Germline lookup yields CDR1 MNHEY and CDR2 SVGAGI. CDR3: CASSSRVGVMNTEAFF. The DNA for the CDR3 is TGTGCCAGCAGTTCACGAGTGGGCGTCATGAACACTGAAGCTTTCTTT.

The table lists this clone with a count of one. This chain links TRBV19 with TRBJ2-5; D not resolved. This CDR3 has 16 amino acids. V was pared by 1 base and J by 2 bases, with 14 bases between. Per germline, CDR1 LNHDA and CDR2 SQIVND (reference sequence). The CDR3 bases are TGTGCCAGTAGTATAGGAGGCTTCCCTGGTCAAGAGACCCAGTACTTC. Encoded protein: CASSIGGFPGQETQYF.

This clone was seen just once. CDR3 nucleotides: TGTGCCAGCAGCCAATCTCGGGGTCAGCCCCAGCATTTT. This translates into CASSQSRGQPQHF. This chain joins TRBV3-1 (or the pseudogene TRBV3-2) and TRBJ1-5; D is uncertain. The CDR3 has 13 amino acids. Trimming pared 2 bases from V and 6 bases from J, leaving 8 bases between. In germline, CDR1 is LGHDT, CDR2 YNNKEL (reference sequence).

The chain combines TRBV5-1 with TRBJ2-3, with 7 bases lining up with TRBD2. The junction had 8 bases not matched to a gene; V was cut back by 3 bases and J by 4 bases. In germline, CDR1 is SGHRS, CDR2 YFSETQ. The CDR3 covers 15 residues. The CDR3 DNA sequence: TGCGCCAGCAGCTCCACCGGACTAGACGCAGATACGCAGTATTTT. This translates into CASSSTGLDADTQYF.

This chain joins TRBV12-3 or TRBV12-4 and TRBJ1-3; D unclear. This CDR3 contains 13 residues. V was shortened by 7 bases and J by 3 bases, with 10 bases between the two germline ends. The CDR3 coding sequence is TGTGCCAGCAATTTTCCCCGTGGAAACACCATATATTTT. The encoded protein is CASNFPRGNTIYF.

The chain couples TRBV5-1 to TRBJ2-2; D call uncertain. This CDR3 comprises 18 residues. From germline, CDR1 is SGHRS and CDR2 YFSETQ. The V end lost 7 bases, the J end lost 2 bases, and 24 bases lay between the germline ends. CDR3 in DNA: TGCGCCAGCCTCCCCCTAGGTGGCCATGGCAGCAACACCGGGGAGCTGTTTTTT. Protein: CASLPLGGHGSNTGELFF.

This chain links TRBV7-8 with TRBJ2-5; 14 bases match TRBD2. The CDR3 runs 16 residues. Germline CDR1 reads SGHVS; CDR2 reads FQNEAQ. The V segment lost 5 bases and the J segment 5 bases; nucleotides outside the gene matches: 7. The CDR3 DNA reads TGTGCCAGCAGCCAAGGGACTAGCGGGAGCGTCGAGACCCAGTACTTC. It specifies CASSQGTSGSVETQYF.

The CDR3 spells CASSPPGTESYEQYF. The CDR3 coding sequence is TGTGCCAGCAGTCCTCCCGGGACAGAATCCTACGAGCAGTACTTC. The chain links TRBV28 to TRBJ2-7; 7 nucleotides agree with TRBD1. Germline V gene lookup returns CDR1 MDHEN and CDR2 SYDVKM. This CDR3 region has 15 residues. The V segment lost 5 bases and the J segment 1 base; nucleotides outside the gene matches: 8.

The chain joins TRBV12-3 or TRBV12-4 to TRBJ2-2; possibly TRBD2 for D (5 bases). The CDR3 contains 13 residues. Trimming cost V 0 bases and J 6 bases, with 5 bases left between them. The CDR3 sequence: CASSLAEAGELFF. Written as DNA, the CDR3 is TGTGCCAGCAGTTTAGCGGAGGCCGGGGAGCTGTTTTTT.

The table lists this clone with a count of one. V and J are TRBV27 and TRBJ1-6, with TRBD1 identical over 8 bases. Germline V gene lookup returns CDR1 MNHEY and CDR2 SMNVEV (reference sequence). V dropped 5 bases and J dropped 5; count of bases not matched to a gene: 5. This CDR3 has 15 residues. The DNA for the CDR3 is TGTGCCAGCAGTCTAACGACAGGGGATAATTCACCCCTCCACTTT. Amino acids: CASSLTTGDNSPLHF.